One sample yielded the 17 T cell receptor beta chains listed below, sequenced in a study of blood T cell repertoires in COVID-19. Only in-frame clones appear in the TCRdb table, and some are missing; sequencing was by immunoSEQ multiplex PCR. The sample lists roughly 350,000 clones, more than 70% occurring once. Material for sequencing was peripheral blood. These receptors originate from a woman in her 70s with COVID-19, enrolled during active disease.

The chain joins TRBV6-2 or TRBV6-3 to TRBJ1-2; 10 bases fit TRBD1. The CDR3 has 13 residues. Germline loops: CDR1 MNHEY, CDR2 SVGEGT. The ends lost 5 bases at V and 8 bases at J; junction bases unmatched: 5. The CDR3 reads CASSRRDRGGYTF. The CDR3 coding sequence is TGTGCCAGCAGTCGCCGGGACAGGGGCGGCTACACCTTC.

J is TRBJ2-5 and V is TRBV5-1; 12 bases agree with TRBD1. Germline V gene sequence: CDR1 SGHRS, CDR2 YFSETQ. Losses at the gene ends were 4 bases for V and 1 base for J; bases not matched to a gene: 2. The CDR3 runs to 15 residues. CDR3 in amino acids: CASSAGQGAQETQYF. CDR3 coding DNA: TGCGCCAGCAGCGCGGGACAGGGGGCCCAAGAGACCCAGTACTTC.

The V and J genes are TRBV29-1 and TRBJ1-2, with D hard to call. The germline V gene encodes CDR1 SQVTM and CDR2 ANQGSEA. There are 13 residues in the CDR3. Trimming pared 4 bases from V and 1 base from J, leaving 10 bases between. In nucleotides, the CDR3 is TGCAGCGTTGTCGGCGGTCATAACTATGGCTACACCTTC. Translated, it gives CSVVGGHNYGYTF.

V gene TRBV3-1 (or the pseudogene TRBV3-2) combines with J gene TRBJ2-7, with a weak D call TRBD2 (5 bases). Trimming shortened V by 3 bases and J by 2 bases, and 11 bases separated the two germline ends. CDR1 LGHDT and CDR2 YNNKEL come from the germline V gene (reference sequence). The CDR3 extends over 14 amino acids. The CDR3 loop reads CASSQRESAYEQYF. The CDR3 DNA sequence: TGTGCCAGCAGCCAGAGGGAATCCGCCTACGAGCAGTACTTC.

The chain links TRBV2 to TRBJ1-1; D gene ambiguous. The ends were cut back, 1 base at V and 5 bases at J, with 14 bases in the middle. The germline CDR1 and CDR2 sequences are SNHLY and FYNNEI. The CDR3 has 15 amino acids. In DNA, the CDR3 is TGTGCCAGCAGTGAAGGTGGAGGGTGGGGAACTGAAGCTTTCTTT. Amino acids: CASSEGGGWGTEAFF.

The CDR3 sequence: CASSVSPGGYTEAFF. DNA of the CDR3: TGTGCCAGCAGCGTAAGTCCCGGAGGCTACACTGAAGCTTTCTTT. The J gene is TRBJ1-1, the V gene TRBV9; no definite D call. The CDR3 spans 15 residues. The V gene lost 1 base and the J gene lost 3 bases, with 13 bases spanning the gap. Germline-derived CDR1 and CDR2 are SGDLS and YYNGEE.

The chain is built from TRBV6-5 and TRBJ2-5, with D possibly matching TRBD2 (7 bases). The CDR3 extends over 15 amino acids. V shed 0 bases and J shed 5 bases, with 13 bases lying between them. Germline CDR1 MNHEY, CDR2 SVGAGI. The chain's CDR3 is CASSYSAGARETQYF. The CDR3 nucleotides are TGTGCCAGCAGTTACTCGGCGGGGGCCCGGGAGACCCAGTACTTC.

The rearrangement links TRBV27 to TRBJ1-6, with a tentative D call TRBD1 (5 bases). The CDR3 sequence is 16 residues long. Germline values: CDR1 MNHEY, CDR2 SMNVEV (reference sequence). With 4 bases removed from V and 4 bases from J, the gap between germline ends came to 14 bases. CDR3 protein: CASSSGREGYNSPLHF. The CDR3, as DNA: TGTGCCAGCAGTTCCGGCAGGGAGGGATATAATTCACCCCTCCACTTT.

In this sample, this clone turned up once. CDR3 protein: CASRLERGLDYGYTF. CDR3 bases: TGTGCCAGTAGACTGGAAAGGGGGCTCGACTATGGCTACACCTTC. This rearrangement joins TRBV19 to TRBJ1-2; 7 bases line up with TRBD1. The CDR3 consists of 15 residues. Germline V gene lookup returns CDR1 LNHDA and CDR2 SQIVND (reference sequence). Trimming took 6 bases from V and 3 from J; bases not matched to a gene: 10.

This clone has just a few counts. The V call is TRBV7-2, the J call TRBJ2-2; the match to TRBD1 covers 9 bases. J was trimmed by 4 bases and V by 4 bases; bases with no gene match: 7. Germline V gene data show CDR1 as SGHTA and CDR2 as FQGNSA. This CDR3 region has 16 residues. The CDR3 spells CASSSPGQGPTGELFF. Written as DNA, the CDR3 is TGTGCCAGCAGCTCACCGGGACAGGGACCCACCGGGGAGCTGTTTTTT. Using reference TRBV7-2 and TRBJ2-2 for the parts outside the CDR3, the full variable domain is GAGVSQSPSNKVTEKGKDVELRCDPISGHTALYWYRQSLGQGLEFLIYFQGNSAPDKSGLPSDRFSAERTGGSVSTLTIQRTQQEDSAVYLCASSSPGQGPTGELFFGEGSRLTVL.

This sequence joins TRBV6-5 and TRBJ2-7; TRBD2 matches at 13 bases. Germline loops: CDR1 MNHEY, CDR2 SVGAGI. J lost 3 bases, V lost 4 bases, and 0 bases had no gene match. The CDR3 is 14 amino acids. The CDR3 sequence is CASSWTSGGYEQYF. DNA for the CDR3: TGTGCCAGCAGTTGGACTAGCGGGGGCTACGAGCAGTACTTC.

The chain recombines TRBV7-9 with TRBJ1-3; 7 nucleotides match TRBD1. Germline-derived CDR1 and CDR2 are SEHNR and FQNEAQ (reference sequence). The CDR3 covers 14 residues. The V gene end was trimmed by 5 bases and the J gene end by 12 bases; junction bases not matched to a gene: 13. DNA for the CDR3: TGTGCCAGCAGCCCCCGGGACATAAACAGGGGCATATATTTT. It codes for CASSPRDINRGIYF.

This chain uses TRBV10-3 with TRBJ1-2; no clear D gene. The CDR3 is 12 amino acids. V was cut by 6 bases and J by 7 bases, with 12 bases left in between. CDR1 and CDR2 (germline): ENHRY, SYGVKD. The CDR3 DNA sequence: TGTGCCATCAGGCGCGAAACGGTTGGCTACACCTTC. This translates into CAIRRETVGYTF.

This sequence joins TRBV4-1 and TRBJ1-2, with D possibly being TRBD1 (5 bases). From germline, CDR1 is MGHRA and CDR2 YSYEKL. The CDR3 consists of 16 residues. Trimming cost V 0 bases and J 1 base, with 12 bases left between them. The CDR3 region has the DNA TGCGCCAGCAGCCAAGATCCAACAGGATTTAACTATGGCTACACCTTC. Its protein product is CASSQDPTGFNYGYTF.

CDR3 nucleotide sequence: TGTGCCAGCAGCTTATTTGGGGTTTCGGAGGACTATGGCTACACCTTC. This codes for CASSLFGVSEDYGYTF. The chain carries TRBV7-2 and TRBJ1-2; the D is unclear. V was clipped by 2 bases and J by 3 bases, with 16 bases between them. CDR3 length: 16 residues. The germline V gene has CDR1 SGHTA and CDR2 FQGNSA.

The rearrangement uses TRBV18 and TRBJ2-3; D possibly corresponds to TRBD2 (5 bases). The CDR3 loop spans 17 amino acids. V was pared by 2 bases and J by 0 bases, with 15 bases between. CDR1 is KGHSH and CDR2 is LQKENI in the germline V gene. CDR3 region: CASSPTASEVSTDTQYF. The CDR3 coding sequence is TGTGCCAGCTCACCAACGGCGTCGGAGGTTAGCACAGATACGCAGTATTTT.

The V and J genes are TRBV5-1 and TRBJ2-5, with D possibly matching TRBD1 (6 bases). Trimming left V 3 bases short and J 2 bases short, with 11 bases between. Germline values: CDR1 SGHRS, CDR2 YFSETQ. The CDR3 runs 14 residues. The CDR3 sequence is CASSYYGTQETQYF. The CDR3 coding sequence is TGCGCCAGCAGCTATTACGGGACACAAGAGACCCAGTACTTC. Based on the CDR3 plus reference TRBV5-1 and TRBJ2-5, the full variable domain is KAGVTQTPRYLIKTRGQQVTLSCSPISGHRSVSWYQQTPGQGLQFLFEYFSETQRNKGNFPGRFSGRQFSNSRSEMNVSTLELGDSALYLCASSYYGTQETQYFGPGTRLLVL.